This T cell receptor (beta chain) was captured in a study of T cells in Graves' hyperthyroidism and ophthalmopathy. Study observations and caveats: Among clonotypes expanded in thyroid above 0.001, most were also found in blood. Separation of ophthalmopathy from stable hyperthyroidism was achieved by a 13 V-J model.

Patients with uncontrolled infections, other autoimmune diseases, pregnancy or lactation were excluded. Orbital computed tomography, thyroid ultrasound, serum thyroxine and TRAb, and clinical symptoms together informed the diagnoses. Amplified regions were TCR beta CDR3 sequences from RNA transcripts. HTBI primers were used for first-round RT-PCR of the TCR CDR3. MiXCR was run by TCRdb on the multiplex PCR reads, yielding one entry per CDR3 protein. The table shows some 600,000 distinct CDR3 sequences, with approximately 13% occurring only once. J gave up 5 bases and V 6 bases, and 6 bases lay outside the gene matches. This CDR3 contains 13 residues. This clonotype was detected many times. Its antigen is as yet unknown.

This receptor was identified in a woman aged 25 to 45 with Graves' hyperthyroidism that later progressed to Graves' ophthalmopathy. The V and J genes are TRBV12-3 or TRBV12-4 and TRBJ2-7, with 8 bases matching TRBD1. The sequenced material came from blood. CDR3 sequence: CASRLGQAHEQYF. DNA of the CDR3: TGTGCCAGCAGGTTGGGACAGGCTCACGAGCAGTACTTC.